These 30 T cell receptor beta chains originate from one sample sequenced in a study of blood T cell repertoires in COVID-19. The data were produced by immunoSEQ multiplex PCR, yet TCRdb's version contains in-frame clones alone and is incomplete. The sample yields roughly 100,000 clones, around 83% seen once. The sample consisted of peripheral blood. These receptors were obtained from a man in his sixties or seventies with active or convalescent COVID-19.

The V call is TRBV30, the J call TRBJ1-4; perhaps TRBD1 as D (5 bases). The CDR3 extends over 13 amino acids. Germline assignment: CDR1 GTSNPN and CDR2 SVGIG (reference sequence). The CDR3 coding sequence is TGTGCTGGGTCCACGCAGGGTGGGGAAAAACTGTTTTTT. Its protein is CAGSTQGGEKLFF.

The chain uses TRBV7-3 and TRBJ2-6, with 8 bases aligning to TRBD1. CDR1 SGHTA and CDR2 FQGTGA come from the germline V gene. The trim removed 4 bases at V and 9 bases at J, leaving 5 bases unmatched. The CDR3 sequence is 14 residues long. Here the CDR3 reads CASSSTGTGNVLTF. The CDR3 DNA follows: TGTGCCAGCAGCTCGACCGGGACAGGCAACGTCCTGACTTTC.

This clone was counted a single time. V is TRBV19 and J is TRBJ2-3, with a weak D call TRBD2 (5 bases). Trimming pared 2 bases from V and 0 bases from J, leaving 9 bases between. The CDR3 spans 15 residues. Germline V lookup: CDR1 LNHDA, CDR2 SQIVND (reference sequence). CDR3 loop: CASSISGVSTDTQYF. As DNA, the CDR3 is TGTGCCAGTAGTATAAGCGGTGTTAGCACAGATACGCAGTATTTT.

This chain uses TRBV3-1 (or the pseudogene TRBV3-2) with TRBJ2-3, with 7 bases identical to TRBD2. V gave up 4 bases and J gave up 6 bases; unmatched junction bases: 1. The CDR3 covers 12 residues. CDR1 is LGHDT and CDR2 is YNNKEL in the germline V gene (reference sequence). The CDR3 protein is CASSLGGDTQYF. CDR3 sequence (DNA): TGTGCCAGCAGCCTGGGGGGGGATACGCAGTATTTT.

The rearrangement joins TRBV19 to TRBJ2-7, with 8 nucleotides matching TRBD1. The V gene end was trimmed by 5 bases and the J gene end by 2 bases; junction bases not matched to a gene: 8. The CDR3 has 15 amino acids. In germline, CDR1 is LNHDA, CDR2 SQIVND (reference sequence). CDR3 amino acids: CASSAGTGKTYEQYF. For the CDR3, the DNA is TGTGCCAGTAGTGCCGGGACAGGAAAAACCTACGAGCAGTACTTC.

The V gene is TRBV7-8, the J gene TRBJ1-5; D unresolved. CDR1 is SGHVS, CDR2 FQNEAQ, per germline. V shed 0 bases and J shed 6 bases, with 6 bases lying between them. This CDR3 has 13 residues. The CDR3 spells CASSLALSQPQHF. The CDR3 coding sequence is TGTGCCAGCAGCTTAGCGTTGAGTCAGCCCCAGCATTTT. Full variable domain (remainder filled in from reference TRBV7-8 and TRBJ1-5): GAGVSQSPRYKVAKRGQDVALRCDPISGHVSLFWYQQALGQGPEFLTYFQNEAQLDKSGLPSDRFFAERPEGSVSTLKIQRTQQEDSAVYLCASSLALSQPQHFGDGTRLSIL.

This clone was recorded only once. Here the CDR3 reads CASSKSGGPYNEQFF. As DNA, the CDR3 is TGTGCCAGCAGCAAGAGCGGGGGTCCCTACAATGAGCAGTTCTTC. The rearrangement links TRBV25-1 to TRBJ2-1; TRBD2 agrees at 8 bases. From germline, CDR1 is MGHDK and CDR2 SYGVNS. This CDR3 spans 15 amino acids. V was pared by 6 bases and J by 2 bases, with 6 bases of the junction left unmatched.

This sequence joins TRBV5-4 and TRBJ2-1; 10 bases fit TRBD2. This CDR3 has 16 residues. V gave up 3 bases and J gave up 5 bases; unmatched junction bases: 8. CDR1 and CDR2 (germline): SGHNT, YYREEE (reference sequence). This CDR3 reads CASSSVSGGGNNEQFF. The CDR3 coding sequence is TGTGCCAGCAGCTCTGTGAGCGGGGGGGGAAACAATGAGCAGTTCTTC.

The chain links TRBV3-1 (or the pseudogene TRBV3-2) to TRBJ1-2; D is unresolved. V was clipped by 4 bases and J by 8 bases, with 11 bases between them. Germline V gene lookup returns CDR1 LGHDT and CDR2 YNNKEL (reference sequence). The CDR3 is made up of 12 amino acids. DNA of the CDR3: TGTGCCAGCAGCCGCCGGGAGGACGGCTACACCTTC. Encoded protein: CASSRREDGYTF.

The genes are TRBV5-1 and TRBJ2-3; TRBD2 might be the D (6 bases). The CDR3 length is 16 residues. Germline V lookup: CDR1 SGHRS, CDR2 YFSETQ. Trimming shortened V by 0 bases and J by 5 bases, and 16 bases separated the two germline ends. The CDR3, as DNA: TGCGCCAGCAGCTTGGGCCGGGAGTCAGCGAGAGATACGCAGTATTTT. This sequence encodes CASSLGRESARDTQYF.

The V gene is TRBV3-1 (or the pseudogene TRBV3-2), the J gene TRBJ2-1; TRBD2 agrees at 9 bases. Germline-derived CDR1 and CDR2 are LGHDT and YNNKEL (reference sequence). V shed 1 base and J 2 bases; nucleotides not matched to a gene: 9. This CDR3 is 18 amino acids long. CDR3 residues: CASSQGPATSGTYNEQFF. CDR3 bases: TGTGCCAGCAGCCAAGGCCCGGCGACTAGCGGAACCTACAATGAGCAGTTCTTC.

The chain combines TRBV28 with TRBJ2-1; 7 bases fit TRBD1. This CDR3 is 14 amino acids long. The V gene end was trimmed by 4 bases and the J gene end by 9 bases; junction bases not matched to a gene: 9. CDR1 and CDR2 (germline): MDHEN, SYDVKM. As DNA, the CDR3 is TGTGCCAGCAGTTCCGTTAGGGGGCAAGGTGAGCAGTTCTTC. Amino acids: CASSSVRGQGEQFF.

This chain joins TRBV7-3 and TRBJ1-2; 11 nucleotides agree with TRBD1. The CDR3 spans 13 residues. The ends lost 4 bases at V and 6 bases at J; junction bases unmatched: 1. From germline, CDR1 is SGHTA and CDR2 FQGTGA. CDR3 coding DNA: TGTGCCAGCAGCTCGGGACAGGGGGATGGCTACACCTTC. Residues: CASSSGQGDGYTF.

This clone has just a few counts. This chain joins TRBV2 and TRBJ1-4; D may be TRBD1 (6 bases). With 6 bases removed from V and 5 bases from J, the gap between germline ends came to 13 bases. This CDR3 region has 14 residues. Germline assignment: CDR1 SNHLY and CDR2 FYNNEI. The CDR3 DNA follows: TGTGCCAGCAGCTACAGGGCCCCCAATGAAAAACTGTTTTTT. Translation: CASSYRAPNEKLFF.

This clone was counted between two and nine times. This chain links TRBV15 with TRBJ1-3, with D maybe TRBD1 (6 bases). The length of the CDR3 is 16 residues. Germline CDR1 is LNHNV and CDR2 is YYDKDF (reference sequence). Between the trimmed V and J ends, which lost 4 bases and 4 bases, there was a span of 17 bases. The CDR3 here is CATSNPHQGPGNTIYF. CDR3 in DNA: TGTGCCACCAGCAACCCGCACCAGGGGCCCGGAAACACCATATATTTT.

The chain links TRBV5-1 to TRBJ1-4; a weak D match, TRBD1 (6 bases). The germline gives CDR1 SGHRS, CDR2 YFSETQ. The V end was cut by 0 bases, the J end by 4 bases, with 13 bases between. This CDR3 contains 16 residues. CDR3 region: CASSLGSRQDNEKLFF. Written as DNA, the CDR3 is TGCGCCAGCAGCTTGGGCTCTCGACAGGATAATGAAAAACTGTTTTTT.

This chain uses TRBV9 with TRBJ2-7, with 10 bases aligning to TRBD1. The CDR3 loop spans 17 amino acids. Germline-derived CDR1 and CDR2 are SGDLS and YYNGEE. The ends lost 0 bases at V and 7 bases at J; junction bases unmatched: 13. This chain's CDR3 is CASSVGITRQGAAEQYF. CDR3 in DNA: TGTGCCAGCAGCGTAGGGATCACGAGACAGGGGGCCGCAGAGCAGTACTTC.

The chain has TRBV4-2 and TRBJ2-5; 11 positions agree with TRBD2. Trimming cost V 1 base and J 2 bases; bases outside gene matches: 9. Looked up from germline, CDR1 is LGHNA and CDR2 is YNFKEQ. CDR3 length: 18 amino acids. CDR3 bases: TGTGCCAGCAGCCAAGGGCTAGCGGGGGGATACAAGCAAGAGACCCAGTACTTC. It specifies CASSQGLAGGYKQETQYF.

This clone was detected only once. This chain links TRBV7-2 with TRBJ2-7, with a tentative D call TRBD2 (6 bases). This CDR3 spans 14 amino acids. Looked up from germline, CDR1 is SGHTA and CDR2 is FQGNSA. V dropped 5 bases and J dropped 2 bases, with 13 bases sitting between them. CDR3 in DNA: TGTGCCAGCAGCAGAGGAGGGATTCCCTACGAGCAGTACTTC. This translates into CASSRGGIPYEQYF.

This rearrangement joins TRBV5-1 to TRBJ1-6, with a tentative D call TRBD1 (6 bases). The CDR3 is 16 amino acids. Between the trimmed V and J ends, which lost 4 bases and 0 bases, there was a span of 11 bases. The germline V gene has CDR1 SGHRS and CDR2 YFSETQ. CDR3 DNA: TGCGCCAGCAGCGTACAGGGAAGCTCCTATAATTCACCCCTCCACTTT. This codes for CASSVQGSSYNSPLHF.

The chain is built from TRBV11-2 and TRBJ2-7; 7 bases match TRBD2. Germline CDR1 reads SGHAT; CDR2 reads FQNNGV. This CDR3 has 14 residues. V lost 4 bases and J lost 6; bases outside the gene matches: 9. The CDR3 nucleotides read TGTGCCAGCAGCTCGGTCCTAGCGGTAGGCGAGCAGTACTTC. This sequence encodes CASSSVLAVGEQYF. The whole variable domain, remainder taken from reference TRBV11-2 and TRBJ2-7, is EAGVAQSPRYKIIEKRQSVAFWCNPISGHATLYWYQQILGQGPKLLIQFQNNGVVDDSQLPKDRFSAERLKGVDSTLKIQPAKLEDSAVYLCASSSVLAVGEQYFGPGTRLTVT.

This chain links TRBV11-2 with TRBJ2-3, with 9 bases fitting TRBD2. J lost 0 bases, V lost 5 bases, and 9 bases had no gene match. Germline V CDR1 and CDR2: SGHAT, FQNNGV. The CDR3 has 17 residues. The DNA for the CDR3 is TGTGCCAGCAGCCCCGGGTTAGCGGGGGTGAGCACAGATACGCAGTATTTT. Protein: CASSPGLAGVSTDTQYF.

The chain combines TRBV3-1 (or the pseudogene TRBV3-2) with TRBJ2-2; possible D gene TRBD1, 5 bases. V shed 7 bases and J shed 7 bases, with 16 bases lying between them. CDR3 size: 14 residues. Germline lookup yields CDR1 LGHDT and CDR2 YNNKEL (reference sequence). CDR3 protein: CASNLRGRDGELFF. CDR3 nucleotides: TGTGCCAGCAACTTAAGGGGAAGGGACGGGGAGCTGTTTTTT.

The CDR3 here is CASSLGLQGYAGNTIYF. The CDR3 nucleotides read TGTGCCAGCAGCTTAGGCCTACAGGGGTACGCTGGAAACACCATATATTTT. The chain links TRBV13 to TRBJ1-3; the match to TRBD1 covers 7 bases. Germline assignment: CDR1 PRHDT and CDR2 FYEKMQ (reference sequence). V shed 0 bases and J 2 bases; nucleotides not matched to a gene: 7. The CDR3 contains 17 residues.

This clone was counted only a few times. V is TRBV16 and J is TRBJ1-3; TRBD1 is a possible D gene (5 bases). Trimming left V 0 bases short and J 3 bases short, with 15 bases between. The length of the CDR3 is 17 residues. Germline CDR1 is KGHSY and CDR2 is FQNENV. CDR3 DNA: TGTGCCAGCAGCCAATCCGGGACTCGCCATCTTGGAAACACCATATATTTT. It encodes CASSQSGTRHLGNTIYF.

The V call is TRBV4-3, the J call TRBJ2-2; D might be TRBD1 (5 bases). Trimming removed 4 bases at V and 1 base at J, with 13 bases between. The CDR3 sequence is 16 residues long. Germline assignment: CDR1 LGHNA and CDR2 YSLEER. The CDR3 here is CASSPLGLVNTGELFF. The CDR3 region has the DNA TGCGCCAGCAGCCCATTGGGGCTAGTGAACACCGGGGAGCTGTTTTTT.

V and J are TRBV21-1 and TRBJ1-3; the tabulated D call, TRBD1, remains unverified against the DNA. TRBV21-1 is designated a pseudogene. The CDR3 contains 20 residues. CDR3 nucleotides: TGTGCCAGCAGCACCCGGGGACAGGGGGCTAAACATTCCTCTGGAAACACCATATATTTT. This encodes CASSTRGQGAKHSSGNTIYF.

This clone occurred a few times. This sequence joins TRBV19 and TRBJ2-7; TRBD2 agrees at 9 bases. This CDR3 has 14 amino acids. Germline V CDR1 and CDR2: LNHDA, SQIVND (reference sequence). The V gene end was trimmed by 7 bases and the J gene end by 0 bases; junction bases not matched to a gene: 4. CDR3 DNA sequence: TGTGCCAGTAAGGCTAGCGGGGTCTCCTACGAGCAGTACTTC. It yields the protein CASKASGVSYEQYF. Together with reference TRBV19 and TRBJ2-7, the CDR3 gives the full variable domain: DGGITQSPKYLFRKEGQNVTLSCEQNLNHDAMYWYRQDPGQGLRLIYYSQIVNDFQKGDIAEGYSVSREKKESFPLTVTSAQKNPTAFYLCASKASGVSYEQYFGPGTRLTVT.

This sequence joins TRBV6-6 and TRBJ1-5; the D gene is possibly TRBD1 (6 bases). Trimming left V 2 bases short and J 5 bases short, with 10 bases between. This CDR3 contains 14 residues. Germline CDR1 and CDR2: MNHNY and SVGAGI (reference sequence). The CDR3: CASSYPGVDQPQHF. CDR3 nucleotide sequence: TGTGCCAGCAGTTACCCAGGGGTGGATCAGCCCCAGCATTTT.

This clone has a handful of counts. V and J are TRBV9 and TRBJ2-5; 8 positions agree with TRBD2. The CDR3 runs to 15 residues. Germline values: CDR1 SGDLS, CDR2 YYNGEE. V lost 0 bases to trimming and J lost 4 bases; unmatched junction nucleotides: 5. The CDR3 spells CASSVGTGGVETQYF. CDR3 bases: TGTGCCAGCAGCGTAGGCACCGGGGGGGTAGAGACCCAGTACTTC.